What follows is one TCR beta chain and its context. The data were taken from a study of blood T cells in healthy people across ages. Every sample had a minimum of 6 million PBMCs isolated. Total RNA, at least 5 micrograms per sample, was extracted from PBMCs. Using a J-beta primer mix together with a sample-barcoded 5' primer, a second PCR was run for roughly 7 to 12 cycles. The authors tagged each cDNA molecule using a template-switch adaptor with 12 random nucleotides. From the 5' RACE reads, TCRdb called clonotypes with MiXCR, one entry per CDR3 protein. Of 750,000 or so distinct CDR3 sequences in the sample, 20% to 30% are singletons; the top ten hold 9.4%. CDR1 and CDR2 (germline): SGHTA, FQGTGA. Unmatched junction bases numbered 4, after V lost 3 bases and J lost 4 bases. This CDR3 is 15 amino acids long. The same data also went into a second study, on T cells of mothers and their children.

J is TRBJ2-5 and V is TRBV7-3; 11 bases match TRBD2. The sequenced sample was blood. The clonotype was recovered from a boy aged 5-17 years in good health. CDR3 DNA: TGTGCCAGCAGCTTTGCAACTAGCGGGAGAGAGACCCAGTACTTC. Its protein is CASSFATSGRETQYF.